A single sample gave rise to the 5 T cell receptor beta chains below, sequenced in a study of cytomegalovirus exposure and HLA in healthy donors. Vbeta (60) and Jbeta (13) primers were used in the PCR. Profiled with immunoSEQ multiplex PCR; TCRdb holds only in-frame clones, not every one. The sample gives 95,000 to 150,000 clones, almost 85% of which show up once; around 1.6% is in the top ten. The sample comprised PBMCs. All receptors come from a woman between 18 and 30 years old in good health and CMV-seronegative.

This chain joins TRBV5-4 and TRBJ1-2; possible D gene TRBD1, 6 bases. This CDR3 is 15 amino acids long. Germline CDR1 reads SGHNT; CDR2 reads YYREEE (reference sequence). V dropped 4 bases and J dropped 4 bases, with 17 bases sitting between them. CDR3 coding DNA: TGTGCCAGCAGCCTGTACTACAGGGATACCTATGGCTACACCTTC. Encoded protein: CASSLYYRDTYGYTF.

The V call is TRBV9, the J call TRBJ2-3; TRBD2 aligns across 10 bases. This CDR3 is built from 18 residues. CDR1 and CDR2 from the germline V gene are SGDLS and YYNGEE. Germline trimming cut 4 bases from V and 2 bases from J; bases unmatched to any gene: 13. As DNA, the CDR3 is TGTGCCAGCAGCCAAGTTACCACTAGCGGGGCCTACACAGATACGCAGTATTTT. This codes for CASSQVTTSGAYTDTQYF. The whole variable domain, filled in from reference TRBV9 and TRBJ2-3, reads DSGVTQTPKHLITATGQRVTLRCSPRSGDLSVYWYQQSLDQGLQFLIQYYNGEERAKGNILERFSAQQFPDLHSELNLSSLELGDSALYFCASSQVTTSGAYTDTQYFGPGTRLTVL.

This clone showed up just a few times. V gene TRBV6-5 combines with J gene TRBJ1-6; 9 nucleotides match TRBD1. This CDR3 comprises 14 residues. The V and J ends lost 7 bases and 9 bases, in that order; junction bases with no gene match: 7. Germline assignment: CDR1 MNHEY and CDR2 SVGAGI. The CDR3 loop reads CASKMGQGGSPLHF. The CDR3 DNA follows: TGTGCCAGCAAAATGGGACAGGGCGGTTCACCCCTCCACTTT.

The CDR3 spells CASSPEGDTQYF. The CDR3 nucleotides read TGCGCCAGCAGCCCCGAGGGAGATACGCAGTATTTT. The chain joins TRBV5-1 to TRBJ2-3, with D possibly being TRBD2 (5 bases). The V end lost 4 bases, the J end lost 5 bases, and 8 bases lay between the germline ends. The CDR3 contains 12 residues. CDR1 SGHRS and CDR2 YFSETQ come from the germline V gene.

The chain joins TRBV27 to TRBJ2-1; tentative D call: TRBD2 (5 bases). V lost 1 base to trimming and J lost 7 bases, with 17 bases between them. Per the germline V gene, CDR1 is MNHEY and CDR2 is SMNVEV (reference sequence). The CDR3 contains 16 residues. The CDR3 sequence is CASSLFGGRGVNEQFF. The CDR3, as DNA: TGTGCCAGCAGTTTATTCGGAGGTCGGGGAGTTAATGAGCAGTTCTTC.